Listed below are T cell receptor beta chains from one sample, sequenced in a study of tumor and adjacent non-tumor tissue in lung cancer. TCRdb redid the calling of the multiplex PCR reads with MiXCR, one entry per CDR3 protein. The sample consists of about 110,000 distinct CDR3 sequences, under 90% of them appearing once. The sample taken for sequencing was lung tumor tissue. The receptors here all came from a man between 65 and 85 years old with non-small cell lung cancer. Each CDR3 is given with its conserved first and last residue. Fields, in order: V gene, CDR3 length, J gene, clone size, D gene, CDR3 protein, CDR3 DNA. The D gene is left open where the match is weak. Clone sizes are given selectively: once, few, many, or a class where the clone is expanded.

TRBV9	16	TRBJ2-5	few	TRBD2	CASSASGRKIGETQYF	TGTGCCAGCAGCGCTAGCGGGAGGAAAATAGGGGAGACCCAGTACTTC
TRBV11-3	15	TRBJ1-2	-	-	CASNLLGTRLYGYTF	TGTGCCAGCAACTTATTGGGGACAAGGCTTTATGGCTATACCTTC
TRBV6-5	16	TRBJ2-3	-	-	CASSDPGQAGRDTQYF	TGTGCCAGCAGTGACCCGGGACAAGCGGGACGAGATACACAGTATTTT
TRBV6-2/TRBV6-3	17	TRBJ2-3	-	-	CASSYQMTVCHQDTQYF	TGTGCCAGCAGTTACCAGATGACAGTATGCCATCAGGATACGCAGTATTTT
TRBV6-6	12	TRBJ1-1	-	-	CASGKGANQAFF	TGCGCCAGCGGCAAAGGGGCGAATCAAGCTTTCTTT
TRBV6-5	15	TRBJ1-1	-	-	CASSSRARLDTEAFF	TGTGCCAGCAGCTCCAGGGCCCGGCTTGACACTGAAGCTTTCTTT
TRBV6-1	15	TRBJ1-2	once	-	CPSGLRDKSNYGYTF	TGTCCCAGCGGCCTGCGGGACAAGTCTAACTATGGCTACACCTTC
TRBV11-3	15	TRBJ2-2	once	-	CAGSQVGVYTGELFF	TGTGCCGGCAGCCAGGTCGGAGTATACACCGGGGAGTTGTTTTTT
TRBV5-6	17	TRBJ2-4	-	TRBD1	CACSATGTGVVGNFQYF	TGTGCCTGCAGCGCTACCGGGACAGGGGTCGTTGGCAACTTTCAGTACTTC
TRBV29-1	14	TRBJ1-1	-	TRBD1	CSDIIDRDNTEAFF	TGCAGCGACATAATCGACAGGGATAACACTGAAGCTTTCTTT
TRBV11-2	14	TRBJ2-2	-	-	CARSLDSQSGELFF	TGTGCCAGGAGCCTGGACAGTCAGTCCGGTGAGCTGTTCTTT
TRBV29-1	14	TRBJ1-1	-	-	CGVEDGQGVTEAFF	TGCGGCGTTGAAGATGGGCAAGGGGTCACTGAAGCTTTCTTT
TRBV20-1	14	TRBJ1-1	-	-	CSARDLTSGTEALF	TGTAGTGCTAGAGATCTGACCTCGGGCACTGAAGCTTTATTT
TRBV4-3	16	TRBJ2-2	-	-	CANSQYTGANTGELFF	TGCGCCAACAGCCAGTACACGGGTGCGAACACCGGGGAGCTATTTTTT
TRBV11-2	13	TRBJ2-3	-	-	CAMSGRSKDTRYF	TGTGCCATGTCTGGTCGGAGCAAAGATACGCGGTATTTT
TRBV6-1	15	TRBJ1-6	-	TRBD1	CACRGDSRYNSPLHF	TGTGCCTGCAGGGGGGACAGCCGCTATAATTCACCCCTCCATTTT
TRBV10-1	13	TRBJ1-1	-	-	CASNEYFGTEAFF	TGCGCCAGCAATGAATATTTCGGCACTGAGGCTTTCTTT
TRBV6-1	14	TRBJ1-5	-	-	CTSSADGSNHPQHF	TGTACCAGCAGTGCGGACGGGAGCAATCATCCCCAGCATTTT
TRBV29-1	12	TRBJ1-1	-	-	CCVDMGNTEAFF	TGCTGCGTTGATATGGGGAACACCGAAGCTTTCTTT
TRBV20-1	14	TRBJ1-1	-	-	CSANPSGLITEAFF	TGCAGTGCTAACCCCTCCGGTTTGATCACTGAAGCTTTCTTT
TRBV6-6	13	TRBJ2-7	-	-	CASSYSRDYEQYF	TGTGCCAGCAGTTACTCACGTGACTACGAGCAATACTTC
TRBV11-2	13	TRBJ1-1	-	-	CASSLEFDTEAFF	TGTGCCAGCAGCTTAGAGTTCGACACTGAAGCTTTCTTT
TRBV9	14	TRBJ2-7	-	-	CASSPRQGLREQYF	TGTGCCAGCAGCCCTAGACAGGGACTAAGAGAGCAGTACTTC
TRBV12-3/TRBV12-4	14	TRBJ1-5	once	TRBD1	CASRGQGVGQPQHF	TGTGCCAGCAGAGGACAGGGTGTTGGTCAGCCTCAGCATTTT
TRBV20-1	14	TRBJ2-2	many	-	CSALAALNTGELFF	TGCAGTGCGTTAGCGGCCCTAAACACCGGGGAGCTGTTTTTT
TRBV29-1	14	TRBJ2-1	few	TRBD2	CRVGLAGGPNEQFF	TGCAGGGTTGGATTAGCGGGAGGTCCCAATGAGCAGTTCTTC
TRBV29-1	14	TRBJ2-2	-	-	CSADLVGGIGELLF	TGCAGCGCTGACCTAGTGGGGGGCATCGGGGAGCTACTTTTT
TRBV6-5	18	TRBJ2-1	-	TRBD2	CASSYSGLAGPQGSEQFF	TGTGCCAGCAGTTACTCTGGGCTAGCGGGACCCCAAGGGTCCGAGCAGTTCTTC
TRBV12-3/TRBV12-4	13	TRBJ2-7	-	-	CASSFQKLYEHYF	TGTGCCAGCAGCTTCCAGAAATTATACGAGCACTACTTC
TRBV7-8	15	TRBJ1-5	-	-	CASSPWDLLNPPQHF	TGTGCCAGCAGCCCCTGGGACCTTCTAAATCCGCCCCAGCATTTT
TRBV29-1	11	TRBJ1-2	many	-	CSVISNYGYTF	TGCAGCGTGATTTCCAACTATGGCTACACCTTC
TRBV11-2	15	TRBJ2-2	-	TRBD2	CASSWGRGPTWELFF	TGTGCCAGCAGCTGGGGGAGGGGACCCACCTGGGAGCTGTTTTTT
TRBV5-1	11	TRBJ2-7	many	-	CASSLYNEQYF	TGCGCCAGCAGCTTGTATAACGAGCAGTACTTC
TRBV6-1	14	TRBJ2-7	-	-	CSSSGQVESGEQYF	TGTTCCAGCAGTGGACAAGTGGAGAGCGGCGAGCAGTACTTC
TRBV6-6	13	TRBJ2-7	-	-	CPSSYSRSYEQYF	TGTCCCAGCAGTTACTCACGGAGCTACGAGCAGTATTTC
TRBV29-1	14	TRBJ1-1	large	TRBD1	CSVFGQGTKTEAFF	TGCAGCGTCTTCGGACAGGGAACTAAAACTGAAGCTTTCTTT
TRBV6-5	19	TRBJ2-6	-	-	CASNKLEFRGVVGANVLTF	TGTGCAAGCAATAAGCTCGAGTTCCGTGGGGTGGTGGGGGCCAACGTCCTGACTTTC
TRBV20-1	13	TRBJ1-6	many	-	CSAASGYNSPLHF	TGCAGTGCTGCCTCTGGCTATAATTCACCCCTCCACTTT
TRBV10-3	11	TRBJ1-2	-	-	CAIGDSECYTF	TGTGCCATCGGGGACTCAGAGTGCTACACCTTC
TRBV6-2/TRBV6-3	15	TRBJ2-1	-	-	CASSQGGPGNNEQFF	TGTGCCAGCAGTCAGGGTGGGCCAGGGAACAATGAGCAGTTCTTC
TRBV20-1	17	TRBJ2-1	-	TRBD2	CSASDLSGGAGWDEQFF	TGTAGTGCTAGTGATCTCAGCGGGGGGGCCGGTTGGGATGAGCAGTTCTTC
TRBV6-5	13	TRBJ1-1	-	TRBD1	CAISSGTGGKTFF	TGTGCCATCAGCTCAGGAACAGGGGGTAAAACTTTCTTT
TRBV11-3	13	TRBJ1-2	-	-	CVSSLFMGCGYTF	TGTGTCAGCAGCTTATTTATGGGCTGTGGCTACACCTTC
TRBV11-2	16	TRBJ2-3	-	-	CDSSFGGLALADTQYF	TGTGACAGCAGCTTCGGGGGGCTAGCACTAGCTGATACGCAGTATTTT
TRBV11-3	15	TRBJ2-7	once	-	CASSLVSIDSYEQYF	TGTGCCAGCAGCTTAGTCTCGATTGACTCCTACGAGCAGTATTTC
TRBV20-1	16	TRBJ2-1	-	TRBD1	CSAPRPGQVRYNEQFF	TGCAGTGCGCCCCGCCCCGGACAGGTACGCTACAATGAGCAGTTCTTC
TRBV6-5	12	TRBJ1-2	-	-	CARSRPTGGYSF	TGTGCCAGAAGTAGACCCACGGGGGGCTACAGCTTC
TRBV2	13	TRBJ2-7	few	-	CASSVSRDYEQYF	TGTGCCAGCAGTGTCAGTCGGGACTACGAGCAGTACTTC
TRBV11-3	17	TRBJ2-3	-	TRBD2	CASSLRGSSGMGKYAVF	TGTGCCAGCAGCCTAAGGGGGTCTAGCGGGATGGGGAAATACGCAGTATTT
TRBV18	17	TRBJ1-2	-	-	CASSRSGKGVISYGYTF	TGTGCCAGCTCACGATCCGGGAAAGGGGTAATATCCTATGGCTACACCTTC
TRBV6-5	15	TRBJ1-3	many	-	CASSYLGLRGNTIYF	TGTGCCAGCAGTTACCTCGGGCTGCGGGGAAACACCATATATTTT
TRBV7-9	15	TRBJ1-5	many	-	CASSLESGMNQPQHF	TGTGCCAGCAGCCTAGAATCAGGAATGAATCAGCCCCAGCATTTT
TRBV10-3	17	TRBJ2-7	-	TRBD2	CAISGTSGRASTYKQYF	TGTGCCATCAGTGGGACTAGCGGGAGGGCTTCAACGTACAAGCAGTACTTC
TRBV6-1	15	TRBJ1-5	many	-	CASRDAGLSNQPQHF	TGTGCCAGTCGGGACGCAGGGTTAAGCAATCAGCCCCAGCATTTT
TRBV6-1	14	TRBJ2-2	once	-	CASRGVSITRELFF	TGTGCCAGCAGGGGGGTCAGCATCACCAGGGAGCTGTTTTTT
TRBV6-7	14	TRBJ1-5	-	TRBD1	CASRFNRGRQSQHF	TGTGCCAGCAGATTTAACAGGGGGCGTCAGTCCCAACATTTT
TRBV6-9	15	TRBJ2-3	-	-	CASCYSGQRTDTQYF	TGTGCCAGCTGTTATTCGGGGCAACGCACAGATACACAGTATTTT